One and the same sample provided the 15 T cell receptor beta chains below, sequenced in a study of breast tumors, draining lymph nodes, adjacent tissues. Each CDR3 protein is one row after TCRdb ran MiXCR on the multiplex PCR reads. The data show about 60,000 distinct CDR3 sequences, 57% seen once. Sequenced input: breast tumor tissue. The origin of the receptors is a female donor with breast cancer. Some clones in this sample may be carry-over from other donors' samples.

Concerning this clonotype: At one end, the junction sequence differs from germline, possibly due to a read error. The chain recombines TRBV6-4 with TRBJ2-1, with 9 positions matching TRBD1. Germline CDR1 and CDR2: MRHNA and SNTAGT. The CDR3 has 17 amino acids. The DNA of the CDR3 is TGTGCCTGCAGTGCTAAACGGACAGGGGAGGGTTCCAATGAGCAGTTCTTC. Encoded protein: CACSAKRTGEGSNEQFF.

This clonotype has just a few counts. V usage is TRBV4-1 and J usage is TRBJ1-2; 7 positions agree with TRBD1. Germline V CDR1 and CDR2: MGHRA, YSYEKL. CDR3 length equals 15 residues. Losses at the gene ends were 0 bases for V and 7 bases for J; bases not matched to a gene: 8. CDR3 sequence reads: CASSQDSTGRLGYTF. CDR3 DNA: TGCGCCAGCAGCCAAGATTCGACAGGGCGGCTTGGCTACACCTTC.

The chain is built from TRBV4-1 and TRBJ2-1; 9 nucleotides align to TRBD2. The CDR3 spans 15 residues. V was pared by 0 bases and J by 16 bases, with 13 bases of the junction left unmatched. In germline, CDR1 is MGHRA, CDR2 YSYEKL. Here the CDR3 DNA reads TGCGCCAGCAGCCAAGACGGGACTAGCCAGGGGGGCGTTTTCTTC. It codes for CASSQDGTSQGGVFF.

In this sample, this clonotype turned up a few times. In DNA, the CDR3 is TGTGCCATCAGTGGAGACAGGGCGGGCTACACCTTC. It translates to CAISGDRAGYTF. V usage is TRBV10-3 and J usage is TRBJ1-2, with 7 bases matching TRBD1. This CDR3 has 12 residues. With 4 bases clipped from V and 8 bases from J, the junction kept 4 bases outside the gene matches. In germline, CDR1 is ENHRY, CDR2 SYGVKD.

This clonotype was observed at least ten times. This chain uses TRBV18 with TRBJ1-4; 10 positions match TRBD1. CDR3 size: 15 residues. The germline V gene encodes CDR1 KGHSH and CDR2 LQKENI. Unmatched junction bases numbered 9, after V lost 6 bases and J lost 8 bases. DNA of the CDR3: TGTGCCAGCTCCCAATCACCGGGACAGGGGGAAAAACTGTTTTTT. Translated, it gives CASSQSPGQGEKLFF.

The count of this clonotype is one. The V and J genes are TRBV9 and TRBJ1-6; D is unclear. CDR3 length: 17 amino acids. Trimming took off 0 bases at V and 0 bases at J, with 10 bases between the two ends. CDR1 SGDLS and CDR2 YYNGEE come from the germline V gene. The CDR3 region is CASSVEPFSSYNSPLHF. The CDR3 DNA sequence: TGTGCCAGCAGCGTAGAACCTTTCAGCTCCTATAATTCACCCCTCCACTTT.

CDR3 sequence: CASRQEPGEGGPLHF. CDR3 in DNA: TGCGCCAGCAGACAGGAGCCTGGTGAGGGTGGACCCCTCCACTTT. V usage is TRBV4-1 and J usage is TRBJ1-6; TRBD1 might be the D (5 bases). The CDR3 extends over 15 amino acids. CDR1 MGHRA and CDR2 YSYEKL come from the germline V gene. The V end was cut by 6 bases, the J end by 12 bases, with 21 bases between.

The chain is built from TRBV30 and TRBJ1-6, with 7 bases lining up with TRBD1. Germline trimming cut 4 bases from V and 13 bases from J; bases unmatched to any gene: 10. The CDR3 is 13 amino acids. Germline CDR1 is GTSNPN and CDR2 is SVGIG (reference sequence). CDR3 DNA sequence: TGTGCCTGGAAAACGACAGGGATCGGGCCCCTCCACTTT. The encoded protein is CAWKTTGIGPLHF.

The gene calls are TRBV18 and TRBJ1-6; D gene uncertain. Trimming removed 1 base at V and 8 bases at J, with 21 bases between. Germline V gene lookup returns CDR1 KGHSH and CDR2 LQKENI. CDR3 length equals 18 residues. The CDR3 protein is CASSPLGRTGEPDSPLHF. Here the CDR3 DNA reads TGTGCCAGCTCACCACTCGGGCGGACCGGGGAACCGGATTCACCCCTCCACTTT.

CDR3 bases: TGTGCCAGCAGCTTGTCGGGGGCGCCGACCGGGGAGCTGTTTTTT. Translation: CASSLSGAPTGELFF. The chain recombines TRBV5-4 with TRBJ2-2; the D call may be TRBD1 or TRBD2 (6 bases each). The CDR3 contains 15 residues. V shed 1 base and J shed 5 bases, with 12 bases lying between them. CDR1 is SGHNT and CDR2 is YYREEE in the germline V gene (reference sequence).

The genes are TRBV7-2 and TRBJ2-7, with D perhaps matching TRBD2 (6 bases). Germline CDR1 is SGHTA and CDR2 is FQGNSA. With 5 bases removed from V and 2 bases from J, the gap between germline ends came to 16 bases. CDR3 length equals 15 residues. This CDR3 reads CASSNGDFSTYEQYF. The DNA of the CDR3 is TGTGCCAGCAGCAACGGGGACTTCTCAACCTACGAGCAGTACTTC.

This clonotype was counted at least ten times. V usage is TRBV10-2 and J usage is TRBJ2-1, with 11 bases that match TRBD1. Per germline, CDR1 WSHSY and CDR2 SAAADI. Losses at the gene ends were 6 bases for V and 7 bases for J; bases not matched to a gene: 5. This CDR3 is 14 amino acids long. The CDR3 sequence: CASRGTGGLNEQFF. The CDR3 nucleotides are TGCGCCAGCAGGGGGACAGGGGGTTTGAATGAGCAGTTCTTC.

This chain links TRBV30 with TRBJ2-1; 7 bases are a match to TRBD2. Trimming at V came to 3 bases and at J to 7 bases, leaving 18 bases not matched to a gene. Germline CDR1 reads GTSNPN; CDR2 reads SVGIG (reference sequence). This CDR3 is built from 17 residues. The CDR3 DNA reads as TGTGCCTGGAGAACTCCACCAAGCGGGGATTGGGGAAATGAGCAGTTCTTC. This codes for CAWRTPPSGDWGNEQFF.

Details on this clonotype: The DNA is left out, because the CDR3 cannot be placed on it with certainty; the CDR3 is given as TCRdb lists it. This CDR3 is CATSDSTQGTQYFGPARNEQFF. The V and J genes are TRBV24-1 and TRBJ2-1; the table assigns TRBD1, which was not confirmed against the DNA. From germline, CDR1 is KGHDR and CDR2 SFDVKD. The CDR3 totals 22 residues, both ends included.

The V gene is TRBV19, the J gene TRBJ2-1; 15 nucleotides match TRBD2. There are 15 residues in the CDR3. V was pared by 5 bases and J by 8 bases, with 4 bases of the junction left unmatched. CDR1 is LNHDA, CDR2 SQIVND, per germline (reference sequence). CDR3 loop: CASSPGLAGGDEQFF. In DNA form, the CDR3 reads TGTGCCAGTAGTCCGGGACTAGCGGGAGGTGATGAGCAGTTCTTC.